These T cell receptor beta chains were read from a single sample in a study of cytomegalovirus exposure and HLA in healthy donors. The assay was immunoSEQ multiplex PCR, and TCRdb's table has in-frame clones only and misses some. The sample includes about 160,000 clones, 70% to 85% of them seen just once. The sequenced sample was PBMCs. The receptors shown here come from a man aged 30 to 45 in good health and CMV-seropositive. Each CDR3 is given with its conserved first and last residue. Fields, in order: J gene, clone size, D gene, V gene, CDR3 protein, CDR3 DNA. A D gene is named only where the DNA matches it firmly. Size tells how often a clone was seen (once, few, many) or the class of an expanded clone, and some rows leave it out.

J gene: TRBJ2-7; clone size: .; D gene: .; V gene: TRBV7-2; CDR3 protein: CASSLGTDLSYEQYF; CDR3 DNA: TGTGCCAGCAGCTTAGGGACAGACCTCTCCTACGAGCAGTACTTC
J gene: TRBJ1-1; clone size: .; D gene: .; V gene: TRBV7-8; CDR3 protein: CASSLQDVTEAFF; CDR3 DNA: TGTGCCAGCAGCTTACAGGATGTCACTGAAGCTTTCTTT
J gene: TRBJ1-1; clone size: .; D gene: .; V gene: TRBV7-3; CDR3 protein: CASSLDKNTEAFF; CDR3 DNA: TGTGCCAGCAGCTTAGACAAGAACACTGAAGCTTTCTTT
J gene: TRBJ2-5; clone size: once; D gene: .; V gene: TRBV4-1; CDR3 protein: CASSHFGEGEETQYF; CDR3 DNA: TGCGCCAGCAGCCACTTCGGGGAGGGGGAAGAGACCCAGTACTTC
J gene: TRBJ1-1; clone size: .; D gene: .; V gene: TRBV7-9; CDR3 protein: CASSLEAGNTEAFF; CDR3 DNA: TGTGCCAGCAGCTTAGAGGCAGGGAACACTGAAGCTTTCTTT
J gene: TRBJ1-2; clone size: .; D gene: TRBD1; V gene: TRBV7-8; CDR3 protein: CASSLAPTGGNGYTF; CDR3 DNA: TGTGCCAGCAGCTTAGCGCCAACAGGGGGAAATGGCTACACCTTC
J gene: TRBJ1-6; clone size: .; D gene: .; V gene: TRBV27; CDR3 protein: CASSFSAHGNSPLHF; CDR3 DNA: TGTGCCAGCAGTTTTAGTGCGCACGGTAATTCACCCCTCCACTTT
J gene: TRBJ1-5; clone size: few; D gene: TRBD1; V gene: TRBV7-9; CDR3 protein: CASSLNRGGYSNQPQHF; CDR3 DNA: TGTGCCAGCAGCCTAAACAGGGGGGGATATAGCAATCAGCCCCAGCATTTT
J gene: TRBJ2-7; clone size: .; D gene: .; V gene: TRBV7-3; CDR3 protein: CASSFSKRAQENPSYEQYF; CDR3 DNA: TGTGCCAGCAGCTTTTCTAAGCGGGCGCAAGAAAACCCCTCCTACGAGCAGTACTTC
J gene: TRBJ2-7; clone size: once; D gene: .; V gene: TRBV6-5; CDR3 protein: CASSYRRDSTYEQYF; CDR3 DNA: TGTGCCAGCAGTTATAGGCGGGACAGCACCTACGAGCAGTACTTC
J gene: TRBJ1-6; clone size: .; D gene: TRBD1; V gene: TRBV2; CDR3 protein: CASTGQGGAYNSPLHF; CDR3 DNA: TGTGCCAGCACCGGACAGGGGGGCGCCTATAATTCACCCCTCCACTTT
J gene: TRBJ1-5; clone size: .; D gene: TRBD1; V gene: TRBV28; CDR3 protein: CASSLTGGNQPQHF; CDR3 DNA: TGTGCCAGCAGCCTGACAGGGGGAAATCAGCCCCAGCATTTT
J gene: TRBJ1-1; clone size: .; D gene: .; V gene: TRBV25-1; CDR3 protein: CASGSRGGTEAFF; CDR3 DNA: TGTGCCAGTGGTTCCAGGGGCGGCACTGAAGCTTTCTTT
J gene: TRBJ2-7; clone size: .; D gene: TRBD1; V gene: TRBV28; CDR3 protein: CASSLRDRGSPSEQYF; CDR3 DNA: TGTGCCAGCAGTTTACGGGACAGGGGGAGCCCCAGCGAGCAGTACTTC
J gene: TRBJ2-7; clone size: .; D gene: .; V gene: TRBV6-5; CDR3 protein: CASKTGSGYEQYF; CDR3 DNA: TGTGCCAGCAAAACGGGTTCGGGATACGAGCAGTACTTC
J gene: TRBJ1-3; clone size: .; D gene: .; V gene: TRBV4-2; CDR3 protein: CASSQDADSGNTIYF; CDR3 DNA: TGTGCCAGCAGCCAAGATGCGGACTCTGGAAACACCATATATTTT
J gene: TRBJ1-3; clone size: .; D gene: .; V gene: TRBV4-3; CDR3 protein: CASSQDWRTAGNTIYF; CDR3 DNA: TGCGCCAGCAGCCAAGATTGGAGGACGGCTGGAAACACCATATATTTT
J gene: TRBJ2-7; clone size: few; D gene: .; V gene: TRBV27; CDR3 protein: CASSQRGDAGTYEQYF; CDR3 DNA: TGTGCCAGCAGCCAGCGAGGGGACGCGGGGACCTACGAGCAGTACTTC
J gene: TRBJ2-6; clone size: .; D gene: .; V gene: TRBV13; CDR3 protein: CASSLTGFGANVLTF; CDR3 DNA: TGTGCCAGCAGCTTAACGGGATTTGGGGCCAACGTCCTGACTTTC
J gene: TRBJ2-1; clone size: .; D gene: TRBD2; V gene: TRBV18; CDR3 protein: CASSPVSGGVDEQFF; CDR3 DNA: TGTGCCAGCTCACCGGTTAGCGGGGGGGTCGATGAGCAGTTCTTC
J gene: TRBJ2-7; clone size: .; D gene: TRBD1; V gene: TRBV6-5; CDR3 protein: CASSQGDSSYEQYF; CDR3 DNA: TGTGCCAGCAGCCAAGGGGACAGCTCCTACGAGCAGTACTTC
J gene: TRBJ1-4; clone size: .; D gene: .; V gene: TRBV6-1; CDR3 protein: CASSEIRDEKLFF; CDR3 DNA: TGTGCCAGCAGTGAAATCAGGGATGAAAAACTGTTTTTT
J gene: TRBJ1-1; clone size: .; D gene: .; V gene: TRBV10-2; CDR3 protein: CASSGNMNTEAFF; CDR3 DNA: TGCGCCAGCAGTGGAAACATGAACACTGAAGCTTTCTTT
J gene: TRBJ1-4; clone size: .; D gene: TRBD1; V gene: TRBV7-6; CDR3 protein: CASSRGQGPKEKLFF; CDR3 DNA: TGTGCCAGCAGCCGCGGACAGGGCCCTAAGGAAAAACTGTTTTTT
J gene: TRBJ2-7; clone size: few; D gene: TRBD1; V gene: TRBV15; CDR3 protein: CATSRPGQGAYEQYF; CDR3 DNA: TGTGCCACCAGCCGTCCGGGACAGGGGGCCTACGAGCAGTACTTC
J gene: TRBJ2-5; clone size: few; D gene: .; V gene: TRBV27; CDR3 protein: CASSSLAEETQYF; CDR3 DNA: TGTGCCAGCAGTTCCCTGGCGGAAGAGACCCAGTACTTC
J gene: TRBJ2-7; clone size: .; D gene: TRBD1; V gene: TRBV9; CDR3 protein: CASSVAGQDYEQYF; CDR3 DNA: TGTGCCAGCAGCGTGGCGGGACAGGACTACGAGCAGTACTTC
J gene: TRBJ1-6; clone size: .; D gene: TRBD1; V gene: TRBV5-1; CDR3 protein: CASSLRQGSNSPLHF; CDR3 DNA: TGCGCCAGCAGCTTAAGACAGGGGTCAAATTCACCCCTCCACTTT
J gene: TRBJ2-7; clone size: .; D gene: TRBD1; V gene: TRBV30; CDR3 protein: CAWDRGREQYF; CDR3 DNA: TGTGCCTGGGACAGGGGTCGGGAGCAGTACTTC
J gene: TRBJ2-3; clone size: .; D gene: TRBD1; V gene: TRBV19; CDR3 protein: CASSPGQGALGDTQYF; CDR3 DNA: TGTGCCAGTAGTCCGGGGCAGGGGGCACTTGGAGATACGCAGTATTTT
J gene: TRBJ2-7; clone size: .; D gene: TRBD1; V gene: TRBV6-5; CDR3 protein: CASSPGQAPLYF; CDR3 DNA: TGTGCCAGCAGTCCTGGACAGGCGCCGCTGTACTTC
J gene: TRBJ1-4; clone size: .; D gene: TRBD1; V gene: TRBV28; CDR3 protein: CASSLQGGAPANEKLFF; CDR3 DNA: TGTGCCAGCAGTTTACAAGGGGGCGCCCCGGCTAATGAAAAACTGTTTTTT
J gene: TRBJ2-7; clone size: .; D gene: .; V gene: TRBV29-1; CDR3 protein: CSASGPDGTYEQYF; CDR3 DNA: TGCAGCGCCAGCGGACCAGACGGCACCTACGAGCAGTACTTC
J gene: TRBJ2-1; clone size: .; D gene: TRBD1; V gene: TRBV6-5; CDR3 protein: CASRATGRLNNEQFF; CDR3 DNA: TGTGCCAGCAGGGCGACAGGGCGGCTAAACAATGAGCAGTTCTTC
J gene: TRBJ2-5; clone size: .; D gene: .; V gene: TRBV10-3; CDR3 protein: CAVGQQETQYF; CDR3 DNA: TGTGCCGTTGGACAGCAAGAGACCCAGTACTTC